What follows is one T cell receptor (beta chain) and its context. Which antigen it targets is not known. Within one base of it there is no much larger clone, and no base qualities were kept. Amplification of TCR beta CDR3 regions was carried out from RNA transcripts. The TCR CDR3 was subjected to a first round of RT-PCR using the HTBI primer set and the Qiagen OneStep RT-PCR kit. The libraries were constructed in a second round of multiplex PCR and then size-selected and purified. Paired-end sequencing of the libraries was performed with 100 bp reads on an Illumina HiSeq2000. Per the authors' processing: SOAPnuke was used to process the raw data, with reads discarded if the reads contained adapters or uncalled bases, had a mean Phred below 15, or lacked an exact constant-primer or identifier match. COPE v1.2.5 was used to merge the high-quality paired reads, and each unique nucleotide sequence was defined as a clonotype. Clonotypes were aligned to IMGT TRBV, TRBD and TRBJ reference segments using MiTCR v1.1. Analysis was restricted to V-J combinations with a frequency above 0.0001, which covered roughly 99% of repertoires. The TCS score was defined as the ratio of F50 (clonal expansion) to E x V (chaos), calculated using BLOSUM62-based TCRdist between CDR3 peptides within each V-J. Welch's t-statistics and random forest reduced approximately 520 V-J features to 13, which were used in a naive Bayes classifier (R e1071). Using fastp at Q25 and MiXCR, TCRdb reprocessed the public reads and kept productive beta chains. Here each entry gathers all rows of one CDR3 protein and keeps the most common genes and DNA. Clone size and V and J calls follow TCRdb, not the original study. Across this sample there are about 710,000 distinct CDR3 sequences, with roughly 15% seen only once. Together, the top ten hold about 8.4% of the sample.

The sample originates from a study of T cells in Graves' hyperthyroidism and ophthalmopathy (dated by TCRdb to between 2018 and 2021). Context from the whole study: Peripheral blood was sampled at the time of initial diagnosis, prior to any treatment. An independent validation cohort of about 19 hyperthyroidism patients and approximately 16 patients who later progressed to ophthalmopathy tested prospective prediction of ophthalmopathy. The roughly 94 discovery patients were randomly split 7:3 into training and test sets. The study also compared thyroid tissue and blood T-cell repertoires from about six Graves' hyperthyroidism patients. Once sampling was done, hyperthyroidism patients were given methimazole at a starting dose of 30 mg daily, whereas ophthalmopathy patients were given high-dose intravenous methylprednisolone. The paper describes TCR Vbeta CDR3 sequencing of roughly 130 peripheral blood samples, made up of 43 ophthalmopathy patients, 70 to 75 hyperthyroidism patients and 17 progressor patients. To identify distinguishing TCR V-J signatures, a discovery cohort of 100 or so patients was used, comprising 43 with Graves' ophthalmopathy and about 59 with stable Graves' hyperthyroidism.

Stable Graves' hyperthyroidism was defined as the absence of progression to ophthalmopathy over 18 months of follow-up. The hyperthyroidism patients were between 18 and 65 years old and newly diagnosed, with a disease duration of less than 2 months. Any patient with an uncontrolled infection, another autoimmune disease, pregnancy or lactation was excluded. Diagnoses relied on clinical symptoms, serum thyroxine and TRAb, thyroid ultrasound and orbital computed tomography. PBMCs were separated from under 12 ml of fresh peripheral blood using Ficoll-Paque density gradient centrifugation. Total RNA was extracted using Trizol reagent, and RNA quality was assessed on an Agilent 2100 Bioanalyzer. Inclusive of the bounding cysteine and phenylalanine, the CDR3 is 14 residues long. CDR3 DNA only is kept here, 42 bases in frame from base 1. CDR1 is given as SQVTM and CDR2 as ANQGSEA, both from the germline V gene. The trim is 6 bases for V and 0 bases for J, with a gap of 9 bases between the germline ends.

Overall study results and their limits: Blood samples also contained most of the expanded thyroid clonotypes (frequency above 0.001), which suggests that blood repertoires may reflect thyroid immune responses. No statistical method was used to fix the sample size in advance, and group allocation was not hidden from the investigators. In cross-validation, a model built on a 13 V-J signature told ophthalmopathy apart from stable hyperthyroidism with less than 90% sensitivity and around 83% specificity, and in testing the same model reached 80%/75%. In validation, the model predicted progression to ophthalmopathy a median of roughly 6.5 months before onset, with approximately 71% sensitivity and about 72% specificity.

The rearranged chain carries TRBV29-1 and TRBJ2-6, with a tentative D gene TRBD2 over 6 matching bases. This receptor was identified in a young man with Graves' hyperthyroidism. Specimen: blood. The CDR3 protein: CSVREVSGANVLTF. The bases read TGCAGCGTCAGGGAGGTCTCTGGGGCCAACGTCCTGACTTTC.